This TCR beta chain was captured in a study of blood T cells in healthy people across ages. Russia was home to the donors, healthy Caucasian individuals aged roughly 6 to 100. On this clonotype: What it recognizes is unknown.

General study results and limits: Per million T cells, TCR beta diversity dropped about linearly as age rose.

The CDR3 sequence is 14 residues long. The ends lost 6 bases at V and 4 bases at J; junction bases unmatched: 7. Primed by a sample-barcoded 5' primer and a J-beta primer mix, a second PCR proceeded for about 6 to 12 cycles. MiXCR was run by TCRdb on the 5' RACE reads, yielding one entry per CDR3 protein. The table has about 720,000 distinct CDR3 sequences, about a fifth seen once. Sequenced sample: blood. The source is a man aged 70 or older in good health. This rearrangement joins TRBV12-3 or TRBV12-4 to TRBJ1-2; 8 nucleotides align to TRBD1. The CDR3 DNA reads TGTGCCAGCAGGCCGACAGGGGATGCCTATGGCTACACCTTC. It yields the protein CASRPTGDAYGYTF.